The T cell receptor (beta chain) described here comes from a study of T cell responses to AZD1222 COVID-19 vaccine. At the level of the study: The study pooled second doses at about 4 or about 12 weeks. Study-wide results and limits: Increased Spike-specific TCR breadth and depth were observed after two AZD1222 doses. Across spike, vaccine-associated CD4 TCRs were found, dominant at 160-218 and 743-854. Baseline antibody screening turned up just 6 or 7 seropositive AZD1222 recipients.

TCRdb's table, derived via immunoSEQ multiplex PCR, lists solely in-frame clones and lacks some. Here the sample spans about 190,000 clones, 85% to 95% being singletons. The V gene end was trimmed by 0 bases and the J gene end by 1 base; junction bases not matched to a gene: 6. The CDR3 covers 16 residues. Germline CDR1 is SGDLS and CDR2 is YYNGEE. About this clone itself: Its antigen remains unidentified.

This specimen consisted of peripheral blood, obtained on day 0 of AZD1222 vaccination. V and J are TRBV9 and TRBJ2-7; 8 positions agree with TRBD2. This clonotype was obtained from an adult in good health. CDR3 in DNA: TGTGCCAGCAGCGTAGGGTCTAGCGGGCGGTCCTACGAGCAGTACTTC. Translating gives CASSVGSSGRSYEQYF. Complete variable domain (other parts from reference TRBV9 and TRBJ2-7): DSGVTQTPKHLITATGQRVTLRCSPRSGDLSVYWYQQSLDQGLQFLIQYYNGEERAKGNILERFSAQQFPDLHSELNLSSLELGDSALYFCASSVGSSGRSYEQYFGPGTRLTVT.